One sample yielded the 6 T cell receptor beta chains listed below, sequenced in a study of blood T cell repertoires in COVID-19. The protocol was immunoSEQ multiplex PCR, while the TCRdb copy is restricted to in-frame clones and leaves out a portion. The table has tens of thousands of clones, approximately 82% seen once. Sequenced input: peripheral blood. All receptors come from a man aged 55 to 70 with acute or convalescent COVID-19.

This clone was observed a few times. V and J are TRBV23-1 and TRBJ2-7; 9 bases are shared with TRBD2. TRBV23-1 is treated as an ORF (open reading frame) with a function not yet certain. This CDR3 is 13 amino acids long. V gave up 8 bases and J gave up 4 bases; unmatched junction bases: 6. This CDR3 is CASGSGSVYEQYF. For the CDR3, the DNA is TGCGCCAGCGGTAGCGGGAGTGTGTACGAGCAGTACTTC.

The J gene is TRBJ1-5, the V gene TRBV3-1 (or the pseudogene TRBV3-2); no definite D call. Per the germline V gene, CDR1 is LGHDT and CDR2 is YNNKEL (reference sequence). V lost 3 bases, J lost 2 bases, and 8 bases lay in between. The CDR3 is 14 amino acids. Here the CDR3 DNA reads TGTGCCAGCAGCCAGGGAGGGCGCAATCAGCCCCAGCATTTT. It codes for CASSQGGRNQPQHF.

CDR3 in amino acids: CASSALQGGENIQYF. The CDR3 DNA reads TGTGCCAGCAGCGCACTTCAGGGCGGGGAAAACATTCAGTACTTC. V usage is TRBV9 and J usage is TRBJ2-4; D may be TRBD2 (6 bases). V was clipped by 3 bases and J by 5 bases, with 15 bases between them. The CDR3 length is 15 residues. Looked up from germline, CDR1 is SGDLS and CDR2 is YYNGEE.

The V gene is TRBV7-9, the J gene TRBJ1-5; D not resolved. This CDR3 comprises 14 residues. The V and J ends lost 6 bases and 1 base respectively, with 10 bases between them. Germline V lookup: CDR1 SEHNR, CDR2 FQNEAQ (reference sequence). The CDR3 protein is CASRFRESNQPQHF. CDR3 in DNA: TGTGCCAGCAGATTCCGCGAGAGCAATCAGCCCCAGCATTTT.

The CDR3 reads CSASPEAAGYTF. In DNA form, the CDR3 reads TGCAGTGCTAGTCCGGAGGCCGCTGGCTACACCTTC. The rearrangement joins TRBV20-1 to TRBJ1-2; D remains unclear. The V and J ends lost 3 bases and 7 bases respectively, with 12 bases between them. From germline, CDR1 is DFQATT and CDR2 SNEGSKA (reference sequence). The CDR3 loop spans 12 amino acids.

The V gene is TRBV28, the J gene TRBJ2-1; maybe TRBD2 (5 bases). Germline V gene data show CDR1 as MDHEN and CDR2 as SYDVKM. This CDR3 contains 12 residues. Trimming took off 5 bases at V and 7 bases at J, with 9 bases between the two ends. CDR3: CASSRLANEQFF. CDR3 in DNA: TGTGCCAGCAGTCGGCTAGCTAATGAGCAGTTCTTC.